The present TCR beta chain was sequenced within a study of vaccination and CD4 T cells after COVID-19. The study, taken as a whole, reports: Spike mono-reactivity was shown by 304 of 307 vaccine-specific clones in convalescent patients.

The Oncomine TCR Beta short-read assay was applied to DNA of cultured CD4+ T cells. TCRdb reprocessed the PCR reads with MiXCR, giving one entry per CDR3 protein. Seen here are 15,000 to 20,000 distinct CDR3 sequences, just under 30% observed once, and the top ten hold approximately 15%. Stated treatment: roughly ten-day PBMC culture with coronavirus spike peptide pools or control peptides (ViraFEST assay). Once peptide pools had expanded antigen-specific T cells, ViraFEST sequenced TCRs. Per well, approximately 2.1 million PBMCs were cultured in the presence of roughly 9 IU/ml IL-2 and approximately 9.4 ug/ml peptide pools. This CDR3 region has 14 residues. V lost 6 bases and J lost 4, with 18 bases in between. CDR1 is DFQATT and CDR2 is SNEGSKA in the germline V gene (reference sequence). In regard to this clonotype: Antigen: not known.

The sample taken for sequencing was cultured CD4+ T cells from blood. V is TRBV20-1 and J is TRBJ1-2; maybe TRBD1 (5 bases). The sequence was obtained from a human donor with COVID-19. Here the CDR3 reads CSARRGERGYGYTF. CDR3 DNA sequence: TGCAGTGCCCGTCGGGGGGAAAGAGGCTATGGCTACACCTTC.